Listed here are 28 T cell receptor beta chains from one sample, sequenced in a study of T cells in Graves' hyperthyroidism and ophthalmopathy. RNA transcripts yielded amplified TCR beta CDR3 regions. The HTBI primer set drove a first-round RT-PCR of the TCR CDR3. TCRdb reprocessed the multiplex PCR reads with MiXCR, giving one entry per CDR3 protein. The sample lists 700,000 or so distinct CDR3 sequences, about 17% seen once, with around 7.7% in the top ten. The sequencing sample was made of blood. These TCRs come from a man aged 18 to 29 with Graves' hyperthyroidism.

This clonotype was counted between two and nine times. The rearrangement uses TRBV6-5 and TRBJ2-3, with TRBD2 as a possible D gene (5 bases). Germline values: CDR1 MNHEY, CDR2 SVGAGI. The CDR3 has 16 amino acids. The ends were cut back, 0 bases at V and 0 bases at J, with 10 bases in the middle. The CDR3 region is CASSYSTQRSTDTQYF. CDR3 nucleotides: TGTGCCAGCAGTTACTCCACCCAGCGGAGCACAGATACGCAGTATTTT.

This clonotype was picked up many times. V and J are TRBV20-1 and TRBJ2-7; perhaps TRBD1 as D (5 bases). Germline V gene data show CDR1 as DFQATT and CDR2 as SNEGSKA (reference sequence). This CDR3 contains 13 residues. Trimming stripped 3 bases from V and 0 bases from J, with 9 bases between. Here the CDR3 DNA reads TGCAGTGCTAGTAAGGGGTTCTCCTACGAGCAGTACTTC. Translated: CSASKGFSYEQYF.

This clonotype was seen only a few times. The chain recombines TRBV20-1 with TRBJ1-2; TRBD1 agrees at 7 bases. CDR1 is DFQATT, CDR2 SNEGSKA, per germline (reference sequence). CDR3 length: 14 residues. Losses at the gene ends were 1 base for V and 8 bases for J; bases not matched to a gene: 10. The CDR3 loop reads CSARGKKGAQGYTF. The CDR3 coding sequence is TGCAGTGCTAGAGGGAAAAAGGGGGCGCAAGGCTACACCTTC.

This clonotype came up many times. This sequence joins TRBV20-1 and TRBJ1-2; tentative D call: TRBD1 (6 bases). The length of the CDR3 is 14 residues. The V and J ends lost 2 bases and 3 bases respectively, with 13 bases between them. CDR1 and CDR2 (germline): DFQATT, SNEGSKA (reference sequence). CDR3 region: CSARQGSGDYGYTF. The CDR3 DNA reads TGCAGTGCTAGACAGGGGTCAGGAGACTATGGCTACACCTTC.

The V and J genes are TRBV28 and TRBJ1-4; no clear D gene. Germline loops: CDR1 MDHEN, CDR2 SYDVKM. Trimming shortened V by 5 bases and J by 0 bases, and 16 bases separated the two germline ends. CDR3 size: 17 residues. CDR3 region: CASSRLGVAATNEKLFF. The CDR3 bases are TGTGCCAGCAGTCGACTCGGGGTCGCTGCAACTAATGAAAAACTGTTTTTT.

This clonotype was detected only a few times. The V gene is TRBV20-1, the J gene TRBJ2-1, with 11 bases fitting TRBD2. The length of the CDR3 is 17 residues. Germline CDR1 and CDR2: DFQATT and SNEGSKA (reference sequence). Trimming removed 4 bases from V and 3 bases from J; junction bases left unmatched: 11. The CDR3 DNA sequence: TGCAGTGCTATAGACGTAGCGGGAGGGCACATCTACAATGAGCAGTTCTTC. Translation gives CSAIDVAGGHIYNEQFF.

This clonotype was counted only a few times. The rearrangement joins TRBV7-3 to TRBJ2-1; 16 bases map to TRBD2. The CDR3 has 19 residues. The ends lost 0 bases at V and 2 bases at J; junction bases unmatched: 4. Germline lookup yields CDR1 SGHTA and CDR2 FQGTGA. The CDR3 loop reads CASSLTEGTSGRAYNEQFF. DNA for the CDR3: TGTGCCAGCAGCTTAACGGAGGGGACTAGCGGGAGGGCCTACAATGAGCAGTTCTTC.

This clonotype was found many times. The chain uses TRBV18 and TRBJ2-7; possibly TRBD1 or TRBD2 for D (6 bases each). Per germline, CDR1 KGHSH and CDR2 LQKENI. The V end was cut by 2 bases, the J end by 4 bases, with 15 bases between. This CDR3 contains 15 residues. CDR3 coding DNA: TGTGCCAGCTCACCAACCAGGGGAGGAGTATACGAGCAGTACTTC. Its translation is CASSPTRGGVYEQYF. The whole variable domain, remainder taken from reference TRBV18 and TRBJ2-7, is NAGVMQNPRHLVRRRGQEARLRCSPMKGHSHVYWYRQLPEEGLKFMVYLQKENIIDESGMPKERFSAEFPKEGPSILRIQQVVRGDSAAYFCASSPTRGGVYEQYFGPGTRLTVT.

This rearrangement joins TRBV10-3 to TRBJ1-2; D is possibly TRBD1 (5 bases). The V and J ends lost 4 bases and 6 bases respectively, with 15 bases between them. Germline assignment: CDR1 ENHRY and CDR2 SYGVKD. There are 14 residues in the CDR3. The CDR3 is CAISVKGFGDGYTF. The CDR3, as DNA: TGTGCCATCAGTGTGAAGGGGTTTGGTGATGGCTACACCTTC.

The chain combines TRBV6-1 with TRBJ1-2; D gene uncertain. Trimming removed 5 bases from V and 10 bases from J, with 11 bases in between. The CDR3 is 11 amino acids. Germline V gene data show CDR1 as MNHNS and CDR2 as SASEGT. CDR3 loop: CASSPQTFYTF. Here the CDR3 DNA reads TGTGCCAGCAGTCCTCAGACTTTCTACACCTTC.

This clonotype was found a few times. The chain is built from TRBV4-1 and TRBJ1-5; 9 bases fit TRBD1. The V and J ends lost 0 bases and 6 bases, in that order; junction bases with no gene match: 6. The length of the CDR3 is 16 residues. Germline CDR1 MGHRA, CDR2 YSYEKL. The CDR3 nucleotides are TGCGCCAGCAGCCAAGATTCCGGACAGGGGTTTCAGCCCCAGCATTTT. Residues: CASSQDSGQGFQPQHF.

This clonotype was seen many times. The CDR3 is CASSPLGTGYTEAFF. CDR3 in DNA: TGTGCCAGCAGTCCGCTCGGGACAGGGTATACTGAAGCTTTCTTT. This chain joins TRBV27 and TRBJ1-1; 9 bases are a match to TRBD1. The junction had 9 bases not matched to a gene; V was cut back by 5 bases and J by 5 bases. Germline CDR1 and CDR2: MNHEY and SMNVEV (reference sequence). CDR3 length: 15 residues.

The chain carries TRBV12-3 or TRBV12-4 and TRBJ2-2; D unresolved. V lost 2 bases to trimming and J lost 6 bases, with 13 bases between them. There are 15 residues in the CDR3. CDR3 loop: CASSLRQEGAGELFF. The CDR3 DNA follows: TGTGCCAGCAGTTTAAGACAAGAAGGAGCCGGGGAGCTGTTTTTT.

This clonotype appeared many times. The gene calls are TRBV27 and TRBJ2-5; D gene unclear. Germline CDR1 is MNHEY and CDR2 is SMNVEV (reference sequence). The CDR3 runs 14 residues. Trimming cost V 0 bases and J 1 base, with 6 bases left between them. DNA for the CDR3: TGTGCCAGCAGTTTATCGGCTGTCCAAGAGACCCAGTACTTC. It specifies CASSLSAVQETQYF.

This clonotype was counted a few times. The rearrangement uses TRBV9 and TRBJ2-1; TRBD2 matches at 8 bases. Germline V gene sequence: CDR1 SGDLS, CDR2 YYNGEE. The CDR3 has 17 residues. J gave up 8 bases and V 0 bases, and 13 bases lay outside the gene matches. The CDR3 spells CASSVGSGSSSLYEQFF. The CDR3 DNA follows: TGTGCCAGCAGCGTAGGGAGCGGGAGCTCCTCCTTGTATGAGCAGTTCTTC.

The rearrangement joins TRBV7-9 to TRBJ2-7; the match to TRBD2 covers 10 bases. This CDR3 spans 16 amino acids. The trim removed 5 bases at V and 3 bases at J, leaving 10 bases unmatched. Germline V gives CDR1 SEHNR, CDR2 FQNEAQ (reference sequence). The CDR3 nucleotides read TGTGCCAGCAGCGGACGTAGCGGGAGGTCCCTCTACGAGCAGTACTTC. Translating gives CASSGRSGRSLYEQYF.

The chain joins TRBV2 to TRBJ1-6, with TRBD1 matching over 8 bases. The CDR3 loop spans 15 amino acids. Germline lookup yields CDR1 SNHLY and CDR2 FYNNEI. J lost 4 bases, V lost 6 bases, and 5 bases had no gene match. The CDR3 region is CASSDQGAYNSPLHF. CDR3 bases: TGTGCCAGCAGCGATCAGGGGGCGTATAATTCACCCCTCCACTTT. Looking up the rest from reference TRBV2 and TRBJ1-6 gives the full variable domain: EPEVTQTPSHQVTQMGQEVILRCVPISNHLYFYWYRQILGQKVEFLVSFYNNEISEKSEIFDDQFSVERPDGSNFTLKIRSTKLEDSAMYFCASSDQGAYNSPLHFGNGTRLTVT.

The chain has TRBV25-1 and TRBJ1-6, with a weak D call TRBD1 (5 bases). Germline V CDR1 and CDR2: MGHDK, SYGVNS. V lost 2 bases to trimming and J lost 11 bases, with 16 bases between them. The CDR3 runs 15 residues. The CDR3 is CASSEPGPGDPPLHF. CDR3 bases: TGTGCCAGCAGTGAACCGGGACCCGGAGATCCACCCCTCCACTTT. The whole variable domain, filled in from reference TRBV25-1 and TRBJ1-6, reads EADIYQTPRYLVIGTGKKITLECSQTMGHDKMYWYQQDPGMELHLIHYSYGVNSTEKGDLSSESTVSRIRTEHFPLTLESARPSHTSQYLCASSEPGPGDPPLHFGNGTRLTVT.

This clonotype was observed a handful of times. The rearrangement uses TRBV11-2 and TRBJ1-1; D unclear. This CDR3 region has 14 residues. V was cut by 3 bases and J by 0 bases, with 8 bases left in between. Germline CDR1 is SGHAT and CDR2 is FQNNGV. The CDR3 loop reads CASSFYGLNTEAFF. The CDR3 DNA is TGTGCCAGCAGCTTCTACGGTCTGAACACTGAAGCTTTCTTT. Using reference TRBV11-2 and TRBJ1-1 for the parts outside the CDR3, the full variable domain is EAGVAQSPRYKIIEKRQSVAFWCNPISGHATLYWYQQILGQGPKLLIQFQNNGVVDDSQLPKDRFSAERLKGVDSTLKIQPAKLEDSAVYLCASSFYGLNTEAFFGQGTRLTVV.

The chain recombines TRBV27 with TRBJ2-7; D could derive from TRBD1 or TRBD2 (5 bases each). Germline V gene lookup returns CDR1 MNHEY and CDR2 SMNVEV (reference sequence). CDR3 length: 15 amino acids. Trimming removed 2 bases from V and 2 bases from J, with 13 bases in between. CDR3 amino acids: CASSLNTGTPYEQYF. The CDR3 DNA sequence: TGTGCCAGCAGTTTAAATACCGGGACCCCCTACGAGCAGTACTTC.

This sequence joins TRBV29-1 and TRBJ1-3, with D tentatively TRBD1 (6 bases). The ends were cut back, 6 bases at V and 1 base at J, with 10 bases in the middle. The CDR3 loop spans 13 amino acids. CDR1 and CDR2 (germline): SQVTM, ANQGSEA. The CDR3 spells CSVEGGSGNTIYF. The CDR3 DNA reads TGCAGCGTCGAGGGGGGGTCTGGAAACACCATATATTTT.

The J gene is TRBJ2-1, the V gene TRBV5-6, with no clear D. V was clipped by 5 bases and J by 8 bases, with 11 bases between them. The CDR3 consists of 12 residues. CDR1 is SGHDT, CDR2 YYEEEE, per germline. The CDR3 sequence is CASSQAFDEQFF. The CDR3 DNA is TGTGCCAGCAGTCAAGCTTTCGATGAGCAGTTCTTC.

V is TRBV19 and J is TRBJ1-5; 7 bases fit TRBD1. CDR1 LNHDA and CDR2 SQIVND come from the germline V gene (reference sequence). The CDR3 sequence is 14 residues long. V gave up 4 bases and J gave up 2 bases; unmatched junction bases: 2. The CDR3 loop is CASSTDRGNQPQHF. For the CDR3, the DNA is TGTGCCAGTAGTACTGACAGGGGCAATCAGCCCCAGCATTTT.

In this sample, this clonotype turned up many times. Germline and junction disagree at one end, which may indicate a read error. The CDR3 DNA follows: TGTGCTAGCAGCTCTAACAGGGGTCACAATCAGCCCCAGCATTTT. This sequence encodes CASSSNRGHNQPQHF. This sequence joins TRBV7-7 and TRBJ1-5; 7 bases map to TRBD1. Germline V lookup: CDR1 SSHAT, CDR2 FNYEAQ (reference sequence). This CDR3 contains 15 residues.

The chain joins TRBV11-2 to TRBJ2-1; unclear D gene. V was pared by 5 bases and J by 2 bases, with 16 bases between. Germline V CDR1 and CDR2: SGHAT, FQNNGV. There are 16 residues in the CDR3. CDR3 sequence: CASSPSPGAAYNEQFF. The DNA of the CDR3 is TGTGCCAGCAGCCCCTCCCCCGGTGCAGCCTACAATGAGCAGTTCTTC.

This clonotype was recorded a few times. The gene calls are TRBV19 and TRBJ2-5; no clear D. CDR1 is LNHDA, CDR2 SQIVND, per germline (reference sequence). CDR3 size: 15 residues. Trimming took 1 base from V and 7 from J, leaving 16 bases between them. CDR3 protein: CASSIAAASAGTQYF. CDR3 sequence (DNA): TGTGCCAGTAGTATAGCGGCGGCCAGCGCCGGGACCCAGTACTTC.

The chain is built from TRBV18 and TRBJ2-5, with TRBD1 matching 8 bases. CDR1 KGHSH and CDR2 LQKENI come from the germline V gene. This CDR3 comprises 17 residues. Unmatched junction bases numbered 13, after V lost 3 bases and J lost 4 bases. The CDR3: CASSPKSSAGGPETQYF. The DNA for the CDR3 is TGTGCCAGCTCACCTAAATCATCGGCAGGGGGCCCAGAGACCCAGTACTTC.

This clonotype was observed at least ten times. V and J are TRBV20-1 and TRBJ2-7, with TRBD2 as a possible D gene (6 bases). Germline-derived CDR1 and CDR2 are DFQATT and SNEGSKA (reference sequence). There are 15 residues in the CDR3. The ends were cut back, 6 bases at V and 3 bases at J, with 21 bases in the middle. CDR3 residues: CSAIPLGLASYEQYF. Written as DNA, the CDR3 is TGCAGTGCCATTCCCTTGGGGCTAGCGAGCTACGAGCAGTACTTC.